This TCR beta chain stems from a study of blood T cell repertoires in COVID-19. Looked up from germline, CDR1 is SQVTM and CDR2 is ANQGSEA. Trimming removed 1 base from V and 3 bases from J; junction bases left unmatched: 11. The CDR3 is 17 residues long. In the authors' workflow: Amplification from reference gene primers served as the basis for estimated nucleated cell counts. Using immunoSEQ multiplex PCR, the repertoire was profiled, and TCRdb retains in-frame clones only, with some absent. V and J calls and clone size are copied from that table; D and trimming were computed from the DNA. The sample lists fewer than 400,000 clones, about 83% seen once, with about 2.7% in the top ten.

This rearrangement joins TRBV29-1 to TRBJ2-3; TRBD2 matches 9 bases. The receptor was derived from a man in his thirties or forties with active or convalescent COVID-19. The sample was peripheral blood. CDR3 protein: CSVEVWGSGGSTDTQYF. Written as DNA, the CDR3 is TGCAGCGTTGAAGTATGGGGTAGCGGGGGTTCGACAGATACGCAGTATTTT.